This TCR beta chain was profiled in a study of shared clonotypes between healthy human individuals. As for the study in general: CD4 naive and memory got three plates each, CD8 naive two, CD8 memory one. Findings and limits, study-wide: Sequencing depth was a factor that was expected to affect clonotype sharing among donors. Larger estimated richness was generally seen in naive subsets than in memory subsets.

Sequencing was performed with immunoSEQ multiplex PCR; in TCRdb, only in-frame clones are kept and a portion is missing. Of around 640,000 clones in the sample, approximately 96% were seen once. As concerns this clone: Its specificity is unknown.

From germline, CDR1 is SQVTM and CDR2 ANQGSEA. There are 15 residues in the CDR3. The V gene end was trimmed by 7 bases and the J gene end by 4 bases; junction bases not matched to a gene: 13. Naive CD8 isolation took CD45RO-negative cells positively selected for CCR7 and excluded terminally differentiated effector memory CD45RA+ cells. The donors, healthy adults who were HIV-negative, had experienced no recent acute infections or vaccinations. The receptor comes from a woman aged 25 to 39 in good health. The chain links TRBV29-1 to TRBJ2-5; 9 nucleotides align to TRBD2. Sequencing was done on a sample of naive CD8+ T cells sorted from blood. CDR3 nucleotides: TGCAGCGCCGAGGGTAGCGGGAGAGGAGGAGAGACCCAGTACTTC. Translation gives CSAEGSGRGGETQYF.